This T cell receptor (beta chain) was recovered during a study of blood T cell repertoires in COVID-19. Across the whole study: Sites across the United States, Italy and Spain contributed samples from acute and convalescent COVID-19. Sources were T cells, B-cell-depleted T cells, or PBMCs; the material itself was cDNA or gDNA.

This table comes from immunoSEQ multiplex PCR, and its TCRdb copy is limited to in-frame clones, with some not included. This table has 8,500 or so clones, 75% to 85% appearing once. The sequence was obtained from a man aged 65 to 79 with active COVID-19. The material sequenced was peripheral blood.

This CDR3 reads CSASSRDPDYLTDSGANVLTF. The CDR3, as DNA: TGCAGTGCTAGTTCTAGGGATCCGGACTACTTGACCGACTCTGGGGCCAACGTCCTGACTTTC. The rearrangement joins TRBV20-1 to TRBJ2-6, with D tentatively TRBD2 (6 bases). This CDR3 region has 21 residues. Per germline, CDR1 DFQATT and CDR2 SNEGSKA (reference sequence). V dropped 3 bases and J dropped 0 bases, with 27 bases sitting between them.